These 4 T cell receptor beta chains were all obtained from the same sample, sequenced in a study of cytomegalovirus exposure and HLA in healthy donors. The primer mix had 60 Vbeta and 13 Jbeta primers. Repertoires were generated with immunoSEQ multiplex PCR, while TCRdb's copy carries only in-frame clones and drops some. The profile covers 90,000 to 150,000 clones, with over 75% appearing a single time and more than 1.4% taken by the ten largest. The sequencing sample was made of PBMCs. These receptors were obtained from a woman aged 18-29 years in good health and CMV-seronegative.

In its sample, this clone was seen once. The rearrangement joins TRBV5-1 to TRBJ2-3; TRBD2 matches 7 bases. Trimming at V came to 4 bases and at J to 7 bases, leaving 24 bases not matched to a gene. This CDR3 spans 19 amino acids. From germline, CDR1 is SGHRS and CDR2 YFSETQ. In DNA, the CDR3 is TGCGCCAGCAGCGCCAGACCTTATTCTACTAGCGCGGGCGGCAATACGCAGTATTTT. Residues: CASSARPYSTSAGGNTQYF.

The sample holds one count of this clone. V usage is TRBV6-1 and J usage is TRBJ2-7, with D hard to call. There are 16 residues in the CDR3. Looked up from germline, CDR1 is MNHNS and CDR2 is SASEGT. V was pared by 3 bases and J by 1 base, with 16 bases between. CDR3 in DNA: TGTGCCAGCAGTGATTGGGCCAGCTCCTTTTCCTACGAGCAGTACTTC. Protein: CASSDWASSFSYEQYF.

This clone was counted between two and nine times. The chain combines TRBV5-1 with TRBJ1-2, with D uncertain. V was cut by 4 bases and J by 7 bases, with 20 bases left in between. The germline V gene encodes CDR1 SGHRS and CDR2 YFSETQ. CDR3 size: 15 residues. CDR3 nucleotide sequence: TGCGCCAGCAGCCCAATTGCGGGAGTCACCGCTGGCTACACCTTC. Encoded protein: CASSPIAGVTAGYTF.

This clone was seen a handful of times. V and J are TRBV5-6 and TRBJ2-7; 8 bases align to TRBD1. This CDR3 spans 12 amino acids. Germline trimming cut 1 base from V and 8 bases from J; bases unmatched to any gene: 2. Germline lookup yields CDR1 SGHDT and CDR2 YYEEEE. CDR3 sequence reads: CASSLRDRQQYF. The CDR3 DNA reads TGTGCCAGCAGCTTGCGGGACAGGCAGCAGTACTTC. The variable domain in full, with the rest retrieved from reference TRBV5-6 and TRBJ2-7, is DAGVTQSPTHLIKTRGQQVTLRCSPKSGHDTVSWYQQALGQGPQFIFQYYEEEERQRGNFPDRFSGHQFPNYSSELNVNALLLGDSALYLCASSLRDRQQYFGPGTRLTVT.